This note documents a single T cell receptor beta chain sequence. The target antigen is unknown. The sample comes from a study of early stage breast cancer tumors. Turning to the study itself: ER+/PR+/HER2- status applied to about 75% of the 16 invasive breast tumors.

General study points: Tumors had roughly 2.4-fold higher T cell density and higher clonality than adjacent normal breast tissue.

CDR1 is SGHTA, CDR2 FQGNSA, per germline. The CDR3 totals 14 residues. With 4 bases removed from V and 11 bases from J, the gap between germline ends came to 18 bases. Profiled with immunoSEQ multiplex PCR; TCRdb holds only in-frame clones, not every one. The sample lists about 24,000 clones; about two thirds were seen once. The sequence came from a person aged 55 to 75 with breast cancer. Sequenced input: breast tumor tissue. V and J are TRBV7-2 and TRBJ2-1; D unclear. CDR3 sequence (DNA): TGTGCCAGCAGCTCGACTTATACTAACGAGAAGCAGTTCTTC. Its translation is CASSSTYTNEKQFF.